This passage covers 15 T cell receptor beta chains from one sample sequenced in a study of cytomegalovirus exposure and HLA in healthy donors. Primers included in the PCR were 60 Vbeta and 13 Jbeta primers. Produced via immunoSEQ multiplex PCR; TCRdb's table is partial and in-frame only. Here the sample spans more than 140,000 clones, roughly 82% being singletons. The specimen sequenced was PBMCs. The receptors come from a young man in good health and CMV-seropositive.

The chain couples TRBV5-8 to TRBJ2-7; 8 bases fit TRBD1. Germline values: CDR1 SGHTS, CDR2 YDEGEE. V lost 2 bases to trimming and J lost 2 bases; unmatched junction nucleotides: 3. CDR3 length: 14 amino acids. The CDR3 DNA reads TGTGCCAGCAGCTTTCCGGGACAGGCCTACGAGCAGTACTTC. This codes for CASSFPGQAYEQYF.

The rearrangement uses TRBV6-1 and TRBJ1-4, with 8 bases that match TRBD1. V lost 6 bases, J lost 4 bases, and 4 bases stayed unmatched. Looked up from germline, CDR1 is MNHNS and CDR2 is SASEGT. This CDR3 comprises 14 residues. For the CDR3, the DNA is TGTGCCAGCAGCGAGGACAGGGTTAATGAAAAACTGTTTTTT. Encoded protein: CASSEDRVNEKLFF.

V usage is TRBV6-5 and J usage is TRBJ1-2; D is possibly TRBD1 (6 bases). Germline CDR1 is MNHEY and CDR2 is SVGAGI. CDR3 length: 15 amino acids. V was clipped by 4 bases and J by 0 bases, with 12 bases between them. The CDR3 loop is CASSSSPGANYGYTF. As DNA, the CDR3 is TGTGCCAGCAGTTCGTCTCCAGGGGCTAACTATGGCTACACCTTC.

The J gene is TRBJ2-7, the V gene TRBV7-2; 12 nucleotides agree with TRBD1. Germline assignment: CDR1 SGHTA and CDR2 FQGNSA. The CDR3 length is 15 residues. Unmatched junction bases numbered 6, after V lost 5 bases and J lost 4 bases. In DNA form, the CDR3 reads TGTGCCAGCAGCCTCGGGACAGGGGGCCGGTACGAGCAGTACTTC. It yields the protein CASSLGTGGRYEQYF.

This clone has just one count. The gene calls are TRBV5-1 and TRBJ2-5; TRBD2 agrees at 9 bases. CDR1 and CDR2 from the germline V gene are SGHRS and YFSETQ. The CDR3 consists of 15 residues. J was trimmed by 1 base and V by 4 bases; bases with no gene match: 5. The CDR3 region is CASSRWTSAQETQYF. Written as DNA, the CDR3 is TGCGCCAGCAGCCGTTGGACTAGCGCCCAAGAGACCCAGTACTTC.

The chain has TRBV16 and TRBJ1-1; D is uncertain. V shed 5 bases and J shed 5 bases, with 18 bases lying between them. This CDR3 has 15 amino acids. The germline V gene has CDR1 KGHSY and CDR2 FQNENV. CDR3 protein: CASSSEEASETEAFF. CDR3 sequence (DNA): TGTGCCAGCAGCTCGGAGGAGGCCAGCGAAACTGAAGCTTTCTTT.

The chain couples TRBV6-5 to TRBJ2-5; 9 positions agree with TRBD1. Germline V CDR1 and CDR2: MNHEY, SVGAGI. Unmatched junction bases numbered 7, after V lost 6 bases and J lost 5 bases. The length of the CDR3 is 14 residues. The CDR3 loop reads CASRRTGAVETQYF. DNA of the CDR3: TGTGCCAGCAGGAGGACAGGGGCAGTGGAGACCCAGTACTTC.

CDR3 amino acids: CASSVRTGGVLNTEAFF. For the CDR3, the DNA is TGTGCCAGCAGCGTTCGGACAGGGGGCGTTTTGAACACTGAAGCTTTCTTT. The chain uses TRBV9 and TRBJ1-1, with 11 bases identical to TRBD1. The CDR3 runs 17 residues. From germline, CDR1 is SGDLS and CDR2 YYNGEE. V dropped 2 bases and J dropped 0; count of bases not matched to a gene: 6.

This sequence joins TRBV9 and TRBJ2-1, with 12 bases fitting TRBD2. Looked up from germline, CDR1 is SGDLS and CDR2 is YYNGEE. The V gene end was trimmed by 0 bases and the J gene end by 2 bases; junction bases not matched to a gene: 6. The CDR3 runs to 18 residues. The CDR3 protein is CASSVARTSGITYNEQFF. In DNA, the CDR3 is TGTGCCAGCAGCGTAGCTAGGACTAGCGGGATTACCTACAATGAGCAGTTCTTC.

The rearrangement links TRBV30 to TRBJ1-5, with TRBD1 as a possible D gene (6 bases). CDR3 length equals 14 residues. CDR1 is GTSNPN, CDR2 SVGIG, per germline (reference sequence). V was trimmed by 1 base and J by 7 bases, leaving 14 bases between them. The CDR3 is CAWSAEQGGQPQHF. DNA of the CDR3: TGTGCCTGGAGTGCGGAACAGGGAGGGCAGCCCCAGCATTTT.

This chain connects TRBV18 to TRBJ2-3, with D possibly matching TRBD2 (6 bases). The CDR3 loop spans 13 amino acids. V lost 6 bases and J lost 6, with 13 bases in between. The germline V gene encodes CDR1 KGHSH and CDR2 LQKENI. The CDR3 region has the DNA TGTGCCAGCTCCCCGAAAGGGAGGGATACGCAGTATTTT. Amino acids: CASSPKGRDTQYF. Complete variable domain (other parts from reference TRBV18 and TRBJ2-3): NAGVMQNPRHLVRRRGQEARLRCSPMKGHSHVYWYRQLPEEGLKFMVYLQKENIIDESGMPKERFSAEFPKEGPSILRIQQVVRGDSAAYFCASSPKGRDTQYFGPGTRLTVL.

CDR3 in amino acids: CASSDFAGSQYF. The CDR3 bases are TGTGCCAGCAGCGACTTCGCAGGGTCTCAGTACTTC. The J gene is TRBJ2-4, the V gene TRBV2; maybe TRBD1 (5 bases). CDR1 and CDR2 (germline): SNHLY, FYNNEI. Trimming left V 6 bases short and J 12 bases short, with 15 bases between. The CDR3 covers 12 residues.

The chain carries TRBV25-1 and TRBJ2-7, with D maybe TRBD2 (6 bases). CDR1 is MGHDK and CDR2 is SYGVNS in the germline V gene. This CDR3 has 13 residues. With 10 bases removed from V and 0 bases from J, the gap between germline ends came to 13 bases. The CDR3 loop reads CAIGGDPSYEQYF. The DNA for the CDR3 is TGTGCCATCGGAGGGGACCCCTCCTACGAGCAGTACTTC.

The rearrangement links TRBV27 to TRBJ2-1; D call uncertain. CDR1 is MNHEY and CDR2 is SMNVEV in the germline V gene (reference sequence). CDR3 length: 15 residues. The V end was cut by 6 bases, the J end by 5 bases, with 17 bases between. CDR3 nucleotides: TGTGCCAGCAGCCCAGAACCATTGGGCCACAATGAGCAGTTCTTC. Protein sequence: CASSPEPLGHNEQFF.

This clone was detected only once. CDR3 residues: CASSHPRTRRDYNEQFF. The CDR3 DNA reads as TGTGCCAGCAGCCACCCCCGGACCAGACGGGATTACAATGAGCAGTTCTTC. The chain joins TRBV4-2 to TRBJ2-1, with a weak D call TRBD2 (5 bases). This CDR3 contains 17 residues. Trimming shortened V by 3 bases and J by 4 bases, and 19 bases separated the two germline ends. CDR1 is LGHNA and CDR2 is YNFKEQ in the germline V gene.